The rows below give T cell receptor beta chains drawn from one sample of a study of Graves' ophthalmopathy and Graves' hyperthyroidism. TCRdb passed the multiplex PCR reads through MiXCR, listing each CDR3 protein once. Of hundreds of thousands of distinct CDR3 sequences in the sample, around a fifth were seen once. The sample consisted of peripheral blood. Receptors were obtained from a woman aged 18-29 years with stable Graves' hyperthyroidism. Some clones in this sample may be carry-over from other donors' samples. The conserved cysteine and the conserved F or W are not part of the CDR3 here. D genes are given only for firm matches.

J,D,V,CDR3
TRBJ2-5,NA,TRBV6-5,ASVQRVAGRETQY
TRBJ2-5,NA,TRBV4-1,ASSQASGNRVTQY
TRBJ1-1,NA,TRBV5-6,ASSRQIWGIHTEAF
TRBJ1-2,NA,TRBV6-1,ASMRGQGYGYT
TRBJ1-2,TRBD1,TRBV12-3/TRBV12-4,ASSLADREIYGYT
TRBJ2-7,NA,TRBV5-1,ASSLLTGRTYEQY
TRBJ2-7,TRBD2,TRBV6-4,ASSDSGTSGKGTSYEQY
TRBJ1-2,NA,TRBV6-5,ASSYQDTEGYT
TRBJ2-5,NA,TRBV20-1,SARDHRRTETQY
TRBJ2-2,TRBD1,TRBV18,ASSPGDRGTTNTGELF
TRBJ2-5,NA,TRBV28,ASSLRTAETQY
TRBJ1-2,NA,TRBV12-3/TRBV12-4,ASSVQDYYGYT
TRBJ2-7,TRBD1,TRBV2,ASSESGTGVNEQY
TRBJ1-2,TRBD1,TRBV30,ASDRVFYGYT
TRBJ2-5,NA,TRBV12-3/TRBV12-4,ASSTDLQETQY